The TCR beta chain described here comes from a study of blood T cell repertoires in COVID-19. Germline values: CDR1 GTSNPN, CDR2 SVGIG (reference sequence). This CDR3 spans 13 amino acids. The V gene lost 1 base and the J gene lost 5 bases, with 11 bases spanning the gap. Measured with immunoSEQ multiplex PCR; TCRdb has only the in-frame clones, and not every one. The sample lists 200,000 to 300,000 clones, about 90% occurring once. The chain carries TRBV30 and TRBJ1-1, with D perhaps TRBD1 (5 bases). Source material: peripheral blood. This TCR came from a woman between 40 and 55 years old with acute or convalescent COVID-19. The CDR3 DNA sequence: TGTGCCTGGAGTGGCAGGGAAGGTACTGAAGCTTTCTTT. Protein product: CAWSGREGTEAFF.